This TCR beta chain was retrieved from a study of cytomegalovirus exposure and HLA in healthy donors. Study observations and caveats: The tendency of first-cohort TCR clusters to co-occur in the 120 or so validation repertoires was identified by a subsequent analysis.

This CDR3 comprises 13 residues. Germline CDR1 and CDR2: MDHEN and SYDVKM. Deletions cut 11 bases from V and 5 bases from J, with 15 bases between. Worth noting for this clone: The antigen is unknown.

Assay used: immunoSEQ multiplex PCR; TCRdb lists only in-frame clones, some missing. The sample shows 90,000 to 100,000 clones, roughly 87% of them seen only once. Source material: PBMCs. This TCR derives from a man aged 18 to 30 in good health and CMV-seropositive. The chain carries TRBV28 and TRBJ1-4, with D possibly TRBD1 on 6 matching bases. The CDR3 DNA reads TGTGCCGTGAGGGGGACGGGGAATGAAAAACTGTTTTTT. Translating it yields CAVRGTGNEKLFF. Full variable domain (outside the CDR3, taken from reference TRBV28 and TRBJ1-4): DVKVTQSSRYLVKRTGEKVFLECVQDMDHENMFWYRQDPGLGLRLIYFSYDVKMKEKGDIPEGYSVSREKKERFSLILESASTNQTSMYLCAVRGTGNEKLFFGSGTQLSVL.